The rows below give T cell receptor beta chains drawn from one sample of a study of blood T cell repertoires in COVID-19. Sequenced by immunoSEQ multiplex PCR; TCRdb stores in-frame clones only, minus some. The data show fewer than 200,000 clones, about 84% seen once. Input material: peripheral blood. The receptors derive from a human donor in a cohort sampled during active COVID-19. Both conserved end residues are part of each CDR3. D genes are given only for firm matches. Rows give clone size only sometimes, using once, few, many, or a class for an expanded clone.

v_gene	j_gene	d_gene	abundance	CDR3nt	CDR3aa
TRBV10-2	TRBJ2-7	TRBD2	NA	TGCGCCAGCAGTGAGTATAGCGGGGGGTACGAGCAGTACTTC	CASSEYSGGYEQYF
TRBV5-6	TRBJ1-2	NA	NA	TGTGCCAGCAGCCCCCCACAGGGCTGGGACTATGGCTACACCTTC	CASSPPQGWDYGYTF
TRBV6-5	TRBJ2-5	NA	NA	TGTGCCAGCAGTTACCGGGGGGAGACCCAGTACTTC	CASSYRGETQYF
TRBV2	TRBJ1-1	NA	NA	TGTGCCAGCAGGGTATCGGGTTCGAACACTGAAGCTTTCTTT	CASRVSGSNTEAFF
TRBV3-1/TRBV3-2	TRBJ2-5	TRBD1	NA	TGTGCCAGCAGCCCTACGACAGGGCCAGAGACCCAGTACTTC	CASSPTTGPETQYF
TRBV5-1	TRBJ2-7	NA	NA	TGCGCCAGCAGCTTGGTTGGGACAAACTACGAGCAGTACTTC	CASSLVGTNYEQYF
TRBV9	TRBJ2-7	NA	NA	TGTGCCAGCAGCGCGACTGAAAAATTCTACGAGCAGTACTTC	CASSATEKFYEQYF
TRBV6-5	TRBJ2-7	NA	NA	TGTGCCAGCACCCGTTCAGGGGACGCTCACTACGAGCAGTACTTC	CASTRSGDAHYEQYF
TRBV5-1	TRBJ2-4	TRBD1	NA	TGCGCCAGCAGCCCCCGGGACAGGGTTGACATTCAGTACTTC	CASSPRDRVDIQYF
TRBV4-1	TRBJ1-2	NA	NA	TGCGCCAGCAGCCAGGGTTCAGGGGCCGGTGGCTACACCTTC	CASSQGSGAGGYTF
TRBV11-2	TRBJ2-7	NA	few	TGTGCCAGCAGCTTAGATCCGGGCTACGAGCAGTACTTC	CASSLDPGYEQYF
TRBV29-1	TRBJ2-7	NA	NA	TGCAGCGTTGAAGGGGACAAATCCTACGAGCAGTACTTC	CSVEGDKSYEQYF
TRBV19	TRBJ1-5	TRBD1	NA	TGTGCCAGTAGTACCCCGTACAGGGGTTCCAATCAGCCCCAGCATTTT	CASSTPYRGSNQPQHF
TRBV3-1/TRBV3-2	TRBJ1-5	NA	NA	TGTGCCAGCATCCTAGGTGAAGGACTAAATCAGCCCCAGCATTTT	CASILGEGLNQPQHF
TRBV12-5	TRBJ2-7	NA	NA	TGTGCTAGTGGTTTGGTGGAGGGCGAGCAGTACTTC	CASGLVEGEQYF
TRBV27	TRBJ2-7	NA	NA	TGTGCCAGCGCCCCGGGAGAGATGTTTTGGGAGCAGTACTTC	CASAPGEMFWEQYF
TRBV19	TRBJ1-2	NA	NA	TGTGCCAGTACCCCGGGTAGTTACTATGGCTACACCTTC	CASTPGSYYGYTF
TRBV3-1/TRBV3-2	TRBJ2-3	NA	NA	TGTGCCAGCAGCCATAGCCTAGCGTCGACAGATACGCAGTATTTT	CASSHSLASTDTQYF
TRBV27	TRBJ2-7	NA	NA	TGTGCCAGCAGCCCCTTCGCCCAGGACAGAAGATACGAGCAGTACTTC	CASSPFAQDRRYEQYF
TRBV7-9	TRBJ2-7	TRBD1	NA	TGTGCCAGCAGTCAAGGGGGCAGCGAGCAGTACTTC	CASSQGGSEQYF
TRBV7-8	TRBJ2-3	NA	NA	TGTGCCAGCAGCTTCAGTCCCGATACGCAGTATTTT	CASSFSPDTQYF
TRBV3-1/TRBV3-2	TRBJ2-5	TRBD2	NA	TGTGCCAGCAGCCCCGGACTAGCGGGGGGGCCCGGGAAGACCCAGTACTTC	CASSPGLAGGPGKTQYF
TRBV19	TRBJ1-2	TRBD1	NA	TGTGCCAGTAGTACGCCCGAGCGGGACAGGGCCTTCGGGGATGGCTACACCTTC	CASSTPERDRAFGDGYTF
TRBV3-1/TRBV3-2	TRBJ2-7	NA	NA	TGTGCCAGCAGCCACGCGGAGGGGGAGCAGTACTTC	CASSHAEGEQYF
TRBV7-3	TRBJ1-6	TRBD1	NA	TGTGCCAGCAGCTCTACAGGGGTGAATTCACCCCTCCACTTT	CASSSTGVNSPLHF
TRBV19	TRBJ2-5	TRBD1	NA	TGTGCCAGTAGTAATCCCGGGACAGATGAAGAGACCCAGTACTTC	CASSNPGTDEETQYF
TRBV3-1/TRBV3-2	TRBJ1-2	TRBD1	NA	TGTGCCAGCAGCCAAGTCACAGGGGGAGAATATGGCTACACCTTC	CASSQVTGGEYGYTF